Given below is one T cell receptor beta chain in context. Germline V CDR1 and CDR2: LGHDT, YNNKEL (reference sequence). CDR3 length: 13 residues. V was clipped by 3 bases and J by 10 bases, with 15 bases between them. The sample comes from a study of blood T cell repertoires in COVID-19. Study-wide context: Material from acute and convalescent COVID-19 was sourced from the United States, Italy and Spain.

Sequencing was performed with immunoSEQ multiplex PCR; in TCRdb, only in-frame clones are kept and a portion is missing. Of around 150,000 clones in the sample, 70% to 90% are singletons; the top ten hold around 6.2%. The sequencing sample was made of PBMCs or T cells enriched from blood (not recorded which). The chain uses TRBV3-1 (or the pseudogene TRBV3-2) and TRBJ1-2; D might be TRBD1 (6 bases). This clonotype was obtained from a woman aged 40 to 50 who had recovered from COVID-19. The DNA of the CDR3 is TGTGCCAGCAGCCAGACTCAGGGACATGTCTACACCTTC. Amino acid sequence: CASSQTQGHVYTF.